The sequence of this T cell receptor (beta chain) was determined in a study of vaccination and CD4 T cells after COVID-19. Comment on this clonotype: The antigen is not known.

As for treatment: approximately 9-day PBMC culture with coronavirus spike peptide pools or control peptides (ViraFEST assay). The assay that was used to sequence DNA from cultured CD4+ T cells was the Oncomine TCR Beta short-read assay. TCRdb re-called the PCR reads through MiXCR, storing one row per CDR3 protein. The profile covers 7,700 or so distinct CDR3 sequences, with roughly 20% appearing a single time and 20% to 25% taken by the ten largest. The CDR3 loop spans 15 amino acids. In germline, CDR1 is SGHNT, CDR2 YENEEA. The V end lost 0 bases, the J end lost 0 bases, and 6 bases lay between the germline ends.

V and J are TRBV11-3 and TRBJ2-1, with D perhaps TRBD1 or TRBD2 (5 bases each). Sequenced material: CD4+ T cells from blood, cultured in vitro, taken after SARS-CoV-2 vaccination. The TCR sequence derives from a human donor who had recovered from COVID-19. The CDR3 spells CASSLEGTSYNEQFF. As DNA, the CDR3 is TGTGCCAGCAGCTTAGAAGGGACCTCCTACAATGAGCAGTTCTTC. Based on the CDR3 plus reference TRBV11-3 and TRBJ2-1, the full variable domain is EAGVVQSPRYKIIEKKQPVAFWCNPISGHNTLYWYLQNLGQGPELLIRYENEEAVDDSQLPKDRFSAERLKGVDSTLKIQPAELGDSAVYLCASSLEGTSYNEQFFGPGTRLTVL.